This T cell receptor (beta chain) was found in a study of blood T cells in healthy people across ages. Overall study findings and caveats: Per million T cells, the diversity of TCR beta decreased roughly linearly as age advanced. Naive T cell percentage showed a strong correlation with TCR beta diversity.

V shed 5 bases and J shed 4 bases, with 16 bases lying between them. The CDR3 has 14 amino acids. Germline assignment: CDR1 DFQATT and CDR2 SNEGSKA (reference sequence). This clonotype was counted only a few times. Its antigen is unknown. Next came a second PCR, run for about 7 to 12 cycles, which used a sample-barcoded 5' primer along with a J-beta primer mix. Any given sample supplied a minimum of 3 million CDR3-containing paired-end reads. MiXCR was run by TCRdb on the 5' RACE reads, yielding one entry per CDR3 protein. The repertoire has around 1,500,000 distinct CDR3 sequences, roughly 28% of them found once; the top ten carry approximately 7.7%.

The genes are TRBV20-1 and TRBJ2-3; unclear D gene. This receptor was taken from a woman aged 25 to 45 in good health. Sequences were obtained from blood. The CDR3 DNA follows: TGCAGTGCTCGACCCGGGCCCTACCCAGATACGCAGTATTTT. As protein: CSARPGPYPDTQYF.